This TCR beta chain comes out of a study of shared clonotypes between healthy human individuals. About the study: CD4 naive and memory got three plates each, CD8 naive two, CD8 memory one.

Clones were sequenced by immunoSEQ multiplex PCR, and TCRdb holds only the in-frame ones, with some missing. The data show roughly 2,500,000 clones, 93% seen once. The CDR3 contains 14 residues. The J segment lost 7 bases and the V segment lost 2 bases, leaving 5 bases of the junction unmatched. Germline CDR1 and CDR2: MNHEY and SMNVEV (reference sequence). The receptor comes from a man younger than 35 in good health. Some clones in this sample may be carry-over from other donors' samples. This chain links TRBV27 with TRBJ1-1; TRBD1 aligns across 9 bases. The material sequenced was naive CD4+ T cells from PBMCs. Subset: CD45RA+ positively selected. The CDR3 reads CASSLGGTGLEAFF. The CDR3 DNA follows: TGTGCCAGCAGTTTAGGAGGGACAGGGCTTGAAGCTTTCTTT.